One T cell receptor beta chain is described in this entry. The data belong to a study of blood T cell repertoires in COVID-19. Study context: The origin of the acute and convalescent COVID-19 samples was the United States, Italy and Spain. Sample material is recorded as cDNA or gDNA derived from T cells, B-cell-depleted T cells, or PBMCs.

Per the study methods: How many nucleated cells were present was estimated from reference gene primer amplification. The assay was immunoSEQ multiplex PCR, and TCRdb's table has in-frame clones only and misses some. That table furnishes V, J and clone size, whereas the DNA furnished D and trimming. Among a few hundred thousand clones listed, roughly 87% were seen once. The sequence came from a middle-aged woman who had recovered from COVID-19. The specimen sequenced was peripheral blood.

This CDR3 reads CASSLSVLNTEAFF. The DNA for the CDR3 is TGCGCCAGCAGCTTAAGCGTATTAAACACTGAAGCTTTCTTT. The chain links TRBV5-1 to TRBJ1-1; D remains unclear. CDR1 and CDR2 (germline): SGHRS, YFSETQ. The CDR3 consists of 14 residues. Between the trimmed V and J ends, which lost 2 bases and 2 bases, there was a span of 10 bases.